This T cell receptor (beta chain) was recovered during a study of shared clonotypes between healthy human individuals (dated by TCRdb to about 2020). For context, the study as a whole: Two women and a few men aged 18 to 49 years were included in the cohort. For each donor, CD4 naive and CD4 memory were each run on three plates, CD8 naive on two plates, and CD8 memory on one plate. To estimate repertoire size and how much clonotypes are shared between individuals, the study performed deep sequencing of blood TCR repertoires from a handful of healthy adults. Libraries were prepared and TCR repertoires were sequenced by different laboratories using diverse techniques, in order to increase sequencing depth and limit assay-specific biases. Between about 0.8 and 9 billion PBMCs per donor were obtained by leukapheresis. Summary of the overall study and its limitations: Pairwise subsampling indicated that sequencing depth was expected to affect the degree of clonotype sharing among donors. Higher generation probabilities were observed for clonotypes shared by all four sorted-subset donors than for non-shared clonotypes. Because the study included only a small number of donors, the genetic and exposure-history diversity represented was limited. When four donors were compared, the shared fraction of clonotypes was about 5.4% for naive CD4, around 4% for naive CD8, roughly 2.5% for memory CD4, and 0.35% to 0.5% for memory CD8. Sampling was restricted to blood, and TCR repertoires in tissues likely differ from the TCR repertoires found in blood. Naive subsets generally had larger estimated clonotype richness than memory subsets. Rarefaction of sorted-subset datasets indicated incomplete sequencing despite the large sequencing depth.

To note about this clone: Its target antigen remains unknown. The record has no base qualities; no much larger clone is one base away.

Using the deep immunoSEQ assay, multiplex PCR amplified TCR CDR3 regions from genomic DNA. Genomic DNA extracted from each cell subset was distributed evenly over all wells of several immunoSEQ 96-well plates, and each plate served as one replicate. Each replicate PCR for sorted subsets received about 220 ng genomic DNA, equal to roughly 30,000 T cell genomes. The purified libraries were quantified using a Qubit 3.0 fluorometer, sized with a Bioanalyzer 2100, and then quantified again using the KAPA Library Quantification kit. A separate single-read 150-cycle Illumina NextSeq 550 flow cell was used to sequence each immunoSEQ 96-well plate. In the source study's methods: Because only junctional sequences without quality scores were contained in the immunoSEQ output, filtering matching that applied to full-length reads could not be performed. Sequences were annotated with PyIR, a Python wrapper for IgBLAST v1.9, and V/J genes and CDR3 were assigned using IMGT germline references. Reads were removed for weak V/J assignments (E-value above 1e-6), missing CDR3, stop codons, out-of-frame junctions, or ambiguous translated residues. V3J clonotypes were defined as sequences sharing the same inferred V gene, J gene, and CDR3 amino acid sequence. The percentage overlap between two repertoires was calculated by dividing the number of shared unique clonotypes by the size of the smaller repertoire. RTK rarefaction, the Chao1 estimator, and Recon v2.1 estimates of unobserved clonotypes were used to assess repertoire richness. For all TCRbeta clonotypes obtained by the gDNA method from several donors, generation probabilities were computed with OLGA. TCRdb obtained this table from immuneACCESS and retained in-frame rearrangements with V and J assigned. These tables miss some clones; where compared with another copy, unresolved V genes account for less than half of the shortfall, and the remainder is unexplained. For V, J and clone size, that table is used; D and trimming come from the DNA. The sample yields fewer than 1 million clones; around 96% were counted once. Jointly, the top ten make up over 0.2% of the sample.

CD8 naive samples consisted of CD45RO-negative cells that were positively selected for CCR7, yielding a CD45RA+CCR7+ population without TemRA cells. The donors were healthy, HIV-negative adults who had no recently reported acute infections or vaccinations. Every donor was a Caucasian adult living in Nashville, Tennessee, USA. After blood collection by leukapheresis, PBMCs were isolated using Ficoll-Histopaque density gradient centrifugation and then cryopreserved in the vapor phase of liquid nitrogen. Analytical flow cytometry was used to check the purity and quantity of each magnetically sorted T cell population. From each sorted fraction, genomic DNA was isolated and quantified by UV absorbance on a Nanodrop 2000c. The sample consisted of naive CD8+ T cells sorted from blood. The intended sense of this specimen's cell subset or site label: CD45RA+CCR7+. The receptor's source is a man between 25 and 39 years old in good health.

The DNA sequence is as follows: TGCGCCAGCAGCCAAGAGGGGACTAGCGGGAGGGCCGGGGACATTCAGTACTTC. Translated, it gives CASSQEGTSGRAGDIQYF. The chain employs TRBV4-1 and TRBJ2-4; 16 of the junction bases match TRBD2. The CDR3 covers 18 residues, taking in both the cysteine and the phenylalanine. The DNA shown is the 54-base CDR3, in frame from base 1. Here V drops 0 bases and J drops 8 bases, and the junction holds 7 bases not matched to any gene. Via the germline V gene, CDR1 is MGHRA and CDR2 YSYEKL.